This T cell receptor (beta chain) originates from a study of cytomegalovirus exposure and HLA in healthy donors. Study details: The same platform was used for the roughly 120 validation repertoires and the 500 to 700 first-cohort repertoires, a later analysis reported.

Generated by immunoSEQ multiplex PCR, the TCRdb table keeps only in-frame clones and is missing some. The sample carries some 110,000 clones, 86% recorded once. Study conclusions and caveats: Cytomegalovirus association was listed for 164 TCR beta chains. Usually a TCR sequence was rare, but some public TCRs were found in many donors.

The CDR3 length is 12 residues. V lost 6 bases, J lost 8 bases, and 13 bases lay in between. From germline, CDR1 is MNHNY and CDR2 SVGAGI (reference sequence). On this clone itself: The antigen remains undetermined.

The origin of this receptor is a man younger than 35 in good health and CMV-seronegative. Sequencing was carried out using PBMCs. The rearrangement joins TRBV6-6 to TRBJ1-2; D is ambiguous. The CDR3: CASSIGGGGYTF. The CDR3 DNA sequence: TGTGCCAGCAGCATTGGTGGAGGGGGCTACACCTTC.